The 24 T cell receptor beta chains below all came from one sample that was sequenced in a study of T-cell reconstitution after alpha-beta-depleted transplantation in children. It was with unique molecular identifiers that the TCRbeta library was prepared. Via MiXCR, TCRdb re-called the PCR reads, giving one row per CDR3 protein. The data contain about 980,000 distinct CDR3 sequences, about 31% of them singletons. Specimen: PBMCs, mostly from graft donor cells, collected 360 days after TCRalphabeta/CD19-depleted stem cell transplant. These receptors were taken from a boy in the first two years of life who had a stem cell transplant for SCID, so the T cells may come from the graft donor.

This clonotype has more than one count but fewer than ten. V gene TRBV20-1 combines with J gene TRBJ2-2; D perhaps matches TRBD1 (5 bases). The CDR3 length is 15 residues. The V gene lost 1 base and the J gene lost 0 bases, with 9 bases spanning the gap. Germline assignment: CDR1 DFQATT and CDR2 SNEGSKA (reference sequence). As DNA, the CDR3 is TGCAGTGCTAGAGTAGGGGCAACGAACACCGGGGAGCTGTTTTTT. Translation gives CSARVGATNTGELFF.

This clonotype appeared a few times. V is TRBV12-3 or TRBV12-4 and J is TRBJ2-7, with 7 nucleotides matching TRBD2. There are 15 residues in the CDR3. V was clipped by 3 bases and J by 6 bases; unmatched bases: 11. The DNA of the CDR3 is TGTGCCAGCAGTTTGAGTGGACTAGGAGTCCCCGAGCAGTACTTC. Translating gives CASSLSGLGVPEQYF.

The rearrangement links TRBV7-9 to TRBJ2-3, with a possible D match to TRBD2 (6 bases). V was cut by 4 bases and J by 3 bases, with 11 bases left in between. Germline V gene data show CDR1 as SEHNR and CDR2 as FQNEAQ (reference sequence). There are 14 residues in the CDR3. DNA for the CDR3: TGTGCCAGCAGCTGGCGGGGCCTTACAGATACGCAGTATTTT. Its protein is CASSWRGLTDTQYF.

The chain links TRBV5-1 to TRBJ2-1; TRBD1 aligns across 10 bases. The CDR3 has 16 residues. Trimming removed 1 base from V and 8 bases from J; junction bases left unmatched: 9. The germline gives CDR1 SGHRS, CDR2 YFSETQ. Here the CDR3 DNA reads TGCGCCAGCAGCTTGCTCGGACAGGGGGGTAGGGATGAGCAGTTCTTC. Translation gives CASSLLGQGGRDEQFF.

The chain joins TRBV11-2 to TRBJ2-1; 14 bases map to TRBD2. V was pared by 4 bases and J by 6 bases, with 17 bases of the junction left unmatched. The CDR3 runs 20 residues. In germline, CDR1 is SGHAT, CDR2 FQNNGV. In DNA, the CDR3 is TGTGCCAGCAGCTACCGACTAGCGGGGGGGCGGGTATCAAGGGGCAATGAGCAGTTCTTC. It translates to CASSYRLAGGRVSRGNEQFF.

The CDR3 reads CSSGRRETQYF. CDR3 in DNA: TGCAGCTCGGGACGAAGAGAGACCCAGTACTTC. The chain uses TRBV29-1 and TRBJ2-5; the D call may be TRBD1 or TRBD2 (5 bases each). Germline lookup yields CDR1 SQVTM and CDR2 ANQGSEA. Trimming took off 8 bases at V and 4 bases at J, with 11 bases between the two ends. The CDR3 loop spans 11 amino acids. The whole variable domain, remainder taken from reference TRBV29-1 and TRBJ2-5, is SAVISQKPSRDICQRGTSLTIQCQVDSQVTMMFWYRQQPGQSLTLIATANQGSEATYESGFVIDKFPISRPNLTFSTLTVSNMSPEDSSIYLCSSGRRETQYFGPGTRLLVL.

This clonotype occurred many times. The rearrangement uses TRBV5-1 and TRBJ2-4; possibly TRBD2 for D (5 bases). CDR1 is SGHRS, CDR2 YFSETQ, per germline. Trimming cost V 4 bases and J 5 bases, with 10 bases left between them. The CDR3 runs to 13 residues. The CDR3 loop reads CASSTRGENIQYF. In nucleotides, the CDR3 is TGCGCCAGCAGCACCCGGGGAGAAAACATTCAGTACTTC.

This clonotype was recorded at least ten times. The V and J genes are TRBV28 and TRBJ2-3; no clear D. Germline CDR1 reads MDHEN; CDR2 reads SYDVKM. The CDR3 contains 13 residues. Trimming shortened V by 2 bases and J by 6 bases, and 9 bases separated the two germline ends. The CDR3 region is CASSLEPRDTQYF. The CDR3 coding sequence is TGTGCCAGCAGTTTAGAGCCCCGGGATACGCAGTATTTT.

The CDR3 loop is CASSSSGLAGQETQYF. Written as DNA, the CDR3 is TGTGCCAGCAGTTCCTCGGGACTAGCGGGGCAAGAGACCCAGTACTTC. V usage is TRBV12-3 or TRBV12-4 and J usage is TRBJ2-5; 13 nucleotides line up with TRBD2. This CDR3 has 16 amino acids. Trimming took 4 bases from V and 2 from J; bases not matched to a gene: 4.

This clonotype was detected a few times. The V and J genes are TRBV5-1 and TRBJ1-1; possible D gene TRBD1, 6 bases. Germline V lookup: CDR1 SGHRS, CDR2 YFSETQ. There are 16 residues in the CDR3. V was pared by 5 bases and J by 1 base, with 18 bases between. CDR3 sequence reads: CASRSIAGTPNTEAFF. The CDR3 DNA is TGCGCCAGCAGGTCGATAGCCGGGACACCGAACACTGAAGCTTTCTTT.

This chain uses TRBV27 with TRBJ1-1; possible D gene TRBD1, 6 bases. V was cut by 5 bases and J by 5 bases, with 24 bases left in between. Germline V gives CDR1 MNHEY, CDR2 SMNVEV (reference sequence). The CDR3 is made up of 17 amino acids. The CDR3 DNA reads as TGTGCCAGCAGTCAGATACGGATGGGGGCTTCGATAACTGAAGCTTTCTTT. It encodes CASSQIRMGASITEAFF.

There are a few counts of this clonotype. The rearrangement joins TRBV7-2 to TRBJ2-1; TRBD2 agrees at 13 bases. Losses at the gene ends were 5 bases for V and 12 bases for J; bases not matched to a gene: 13. The CDR3 loop spans 16 amino acids. The V gene's germline CDR1 is SGHTA and CDR2 FQGNSA. CDR3 coding DNA: TGTGCCAGCAGCCCACACGGACTAGCGGGGGCCTCGGGGCAGTTCTTC. It translates to CASSPHGLAGASGQFF.

This clonotype was counted a few times. V and J are TRBV7-8 and TRBJ1-5; unclear D gene. Germline V CDR1 and CDR2: SGHVS, FQNEAQ. Between the trimmed V and J ends, which lost 1 base and 4 bases, there was a span of 11 bases. The CDR3 consists of 15 residues. The DNA for the CDR3 is TGTGCCAGCAGCTTAGAATATGGGAAAAATCAGCCCCAGCATTTT. It translates to CASSLEYGKNQPQHF.

This clonotype turned up a few times. The CDR3 loop is CASRLRDRELYEQYF. Here the CDR3 DNA reads TGTGCCAGCAGACTCCGGGACAGGGAACTCTACGAGCAGTACTTC. The chain carries TRBV28 and TRBJ2-7; 9 bases fit TRBD1. The germline V gene encodes CDR1 MDHEN and CDR2 SYDVKM. Unmatched junction bases numbered 9, after V lost 6 bases and J lost 3 bases. This CDR3 has 15 residues.

V and J are TRBV29-1 and TRBJ2-2; TRBD1 might be the D (6 bases). The CDR3 contains 13 residues. V was trimmed by 6 bases and J by 6 bases, leaving 14 bases between them. Germline V gene data show CDR1 as SQVTM and CDR2 as ANQGSEA. The DNA of the CDR3 is TGCAGCGTGGCAGGGGCGAGGGCCGGGGAGCTGTTTTTT. This codes for CSVAGARAGELFF.

There are a few counts of this clonotype. The chain employs TRBV5-6 and TRBJ2-1; D is unclear. The germline CDR1 and CDR2 sequences are SGHDT and YYEEEE. The V gene lost 1 base and the J gene lost 1 base, with 9 bases spanning the gap. The CDR3 extends over 15 amino acids. The CDR3 bases are TGTGCCAGCAGCTTGCTAGTGGAGTCCTACAATGAGCAGTTCTTC. Protein sequence: CASSLLVESYNEQFF.

This clonotype has a count of ten or more. The V and J genes are TRBV4-2 and TRBJ2-2; a possible D gene is TRBD1 (6 bases). The CDR3 is made up of 14 amino acids. V lost 8 bases and J 1 base, leaving 11 bases between the germline ends. Looked up from germline, CDR1 is LGHNA and CDR2 is YNFKEQ. In DNA, the CDR3 is TGTGCCAGCCAAGGACAGCTGAACACCGGGGAGCTGTTTTTT. This translates into CASQGQLNTGELFF.

A few counts support this clonotype. The rearrangement joins TRBV5-8 to TRBJ1-1; 7 nucleotides align to TRBD1. The V segment lost 9 bases and the J segment 4 bases; nucleotides outside the gene matches: 15. This CDR3 is built from 15 residues. The germline V gene has CDR1 SGHTS and CDR2 YDEGEE. The CDR3 region is CAIERTGLRGTEAFF. CDR3 sequence (DNA): TGTGCCATCGAAAGGACAGGCCTCAGGGGCACTGAAGCTTTCTTT.

The CDR3 DNA is TGTGCCAGCAAGACAGGGAATGAGCAGTTCTTC. Its protein is CASKTGNEQFF. The rearrangement uses TRBV6-2 or TRBV6-3 and TRBJ2-1; 7 bases are a match to TRBD1. V gave up 7 bases and J gave up 7 bases; unmatched junction bases: 1. CDR3 length equals 11 residues. Germline assignment: CDR1 MNHEY and CDR2 SVGEGT.

A few counts support this clonotype. The J gene is TRBJ2-4, the V gene TRBV7-2, with D possibly being TRBD1 or TRBD2 (5 bases each). The V end was cut by 0 bases, the J end by 6 bases, with 21 bases between. Germline CDR1 and CDR2: SGHTA and FQGNSA. The CDR3 is 18 residues long. CDR3 bases: TGTGCCAGCAGCTTAGCTTCTGGGGCAAGGGTGAGGGGAAACATTCAGTACTTC. It yields the protein CASSLASGARVRGNIQYF.

Concerning this clonotype: A much bigger clone sits one base away, suggesting this may be a read error. V usage is TRBV2 and J usage is TRBJ1-2; unclear D gene. In germline, CDR1 is SNHLY, CDR2 FYNNEI. This CDR3 comprises 13 residues. Between the trimmed V and J ends, which lost 8 bases and 4 bases, there was a span of 14 bases. The CDR3 is CASCTTESYGYTF. The CDR3 DNA follows: TGTGCCAGCTGCACCACAGAAAGCTATGGCTACACCTTC.

This sequence joins TRBV6-2 or TRBV6-3 and TRBJ1-1; D is unclear. CDR1 and CDR2 from the germline V gene are MNHEY and SVGEGT. The CDR3 contains 15 residues. The V end was cut by 0 bases, the J end by 9 bases, with 17 bases between. The CDR3 protein is CASSYSGSQAPKAFF. The CDR3 coding sequence is TGTGCCAGCAGTTACTCGGGCTCGCAGGCCCCAAAAGCTTTCTTT.

This clonotype came up a few times. V gene TRBV7-6 combines with J gene TRBJ2-1, with a weak D call TRBD1 (6 bases). CDR3 length: 15 residues. Germline lookup yields CDR1 SGHVS and CDR2 FNYEAQ. The ends were cut back, 5 bases at V and 5 bases at J, with 16 bases in the middle. The chain's CDR3 is CASSPRRTVNNEQFF. In nucleotides, the CDR3 is TGTGCCAGCAGCCCCCGTAGGACAGTGAACAATGAGCAGTTCTTC.

The rearrangement links TRBV5-5 to TRBJ2-1; a weak D match, TRBD1 (6 bases). In germline, CDR1 is SGHKS, CDR2 YYEKEE (reference sequence). CDR3 length: 15 amino acids. The V end lost 1 base, the J end lost 7 bases, and 15 bases lay between the germline ends. The CDR3 sequence: CASSLQPFTGNEQFF. The CDR3, as DNA: TGTGCCAGCAGCTTGCAACCCTTTACAGGGAATGAGCAGTTCTTC.